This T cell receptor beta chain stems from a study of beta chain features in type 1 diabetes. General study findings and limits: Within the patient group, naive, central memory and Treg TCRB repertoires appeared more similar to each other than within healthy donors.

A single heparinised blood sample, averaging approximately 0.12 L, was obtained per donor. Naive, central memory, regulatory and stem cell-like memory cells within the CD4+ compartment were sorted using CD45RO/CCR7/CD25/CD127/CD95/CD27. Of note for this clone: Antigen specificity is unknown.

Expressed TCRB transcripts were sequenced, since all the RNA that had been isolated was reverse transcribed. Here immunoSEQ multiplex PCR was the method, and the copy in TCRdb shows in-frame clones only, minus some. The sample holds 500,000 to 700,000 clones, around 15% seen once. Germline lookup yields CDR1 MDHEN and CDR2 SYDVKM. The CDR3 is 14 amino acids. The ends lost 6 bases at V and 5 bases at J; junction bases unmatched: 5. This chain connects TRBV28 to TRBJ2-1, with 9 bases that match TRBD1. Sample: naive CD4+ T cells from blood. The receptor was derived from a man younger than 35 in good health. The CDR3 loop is CASRHRGRDNEQFF. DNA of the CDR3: TGTGCCAGCAGACACAGGGGGCGCGACAATGAGCAGTTCTTC.